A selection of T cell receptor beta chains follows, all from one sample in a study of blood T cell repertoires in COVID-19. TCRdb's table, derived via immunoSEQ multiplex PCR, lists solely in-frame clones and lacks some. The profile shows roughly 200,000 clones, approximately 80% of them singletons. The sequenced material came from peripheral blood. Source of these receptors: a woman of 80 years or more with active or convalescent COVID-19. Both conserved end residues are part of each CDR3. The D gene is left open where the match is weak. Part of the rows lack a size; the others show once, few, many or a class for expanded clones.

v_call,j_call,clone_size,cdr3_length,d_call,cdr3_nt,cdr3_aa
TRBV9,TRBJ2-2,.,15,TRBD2,TGTGCCAGCAGCTTAGCGGGGGGGCCGCCCGGGGAGCTGTTTTTT,CASSLAGGPPGELFF
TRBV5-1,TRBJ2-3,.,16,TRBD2,TGCGCCAGCAGCTTGGGATTGCGGGGGAGTTCAGATACGCAGTATTTT,CASSLGLRGSSDTQYF
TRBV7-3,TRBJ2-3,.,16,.,TGTGCCAGCAGCTTAAACCCGGCGGCTCGCACAGATACGCAGTATTTT,CASSLNPAARTDTQYF
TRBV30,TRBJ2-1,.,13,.,TGTGCCTGGAGTGTAAATCGGTACAATGAGCAGTTCTTC,CAWSVNRYNEQFF
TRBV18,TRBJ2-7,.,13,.,TGTGCCAGCTCAATCTCAGGGGGGTACGAGCAGTACTTC,CASSISGGYEQYF
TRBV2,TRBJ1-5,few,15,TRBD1,TGTGCCAGCACCCAACAGGGGTCGGGCAATCAGCCCCAGCATTTT,CASTQQGSGNQPQHF
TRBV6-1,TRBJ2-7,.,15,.,TGTGCCAGCAGTGACGGCGGGGCCCTCTCCTACGAGCAGTACTTC,CASSDGGALSYEQYF
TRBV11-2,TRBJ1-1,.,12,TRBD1,TGTGCCAGCAGCCTGACAGGGTCTGAAGCTTTCTTT,CASSLTGSEAFF
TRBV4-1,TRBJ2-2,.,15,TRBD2,TGCGCCAGCAGGCCGACTAGCGGGAGTGTCGGGGAGCTGTTTTTT,CASRPTSGSVGELFF
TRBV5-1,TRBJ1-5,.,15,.,TGCGCCAGCAGCTTGGGAGAAAATAGCAATCAGCCCCAGCATTTT,CASSLGENSNQPQHF
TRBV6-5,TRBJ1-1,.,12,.,TGTGCCAGCAGTTCAGGGGTCACTGAAGCTTTCTTT,CASSSGVTEAFF
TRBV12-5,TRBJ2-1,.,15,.,TGTGCTAGTGGCCCCCCTGGGGGCCCCTACAATGAGCAGTTCTTC,CASGPPGGPYNEQFF
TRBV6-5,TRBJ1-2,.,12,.,TGTGCCAGCAGTCCCCATTCGAGGGGCTACACCTTC,CASSPHSRGYTF
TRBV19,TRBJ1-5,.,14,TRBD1,TGTGCCAGTAGTATCGGCAGGGGGCATCAGCCCCAGCATTTT,CASSIGRGHQPQHF
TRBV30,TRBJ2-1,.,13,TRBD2,TGTGCCTGGACAGCGGGACCGGCCAATGAGCAGTTCTTC,CAWTAGPANEQFF
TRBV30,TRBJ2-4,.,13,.,TGTGCCTGGAAACAGGGATCCAAAAACATTCAGTACTTC,CAWKQGSKNIQYF
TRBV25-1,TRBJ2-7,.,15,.,TGTGCCAGCAGTGAATCCGGGACAATTACCTACGAGCAGTACTTC,CASSESGTITYEQYF
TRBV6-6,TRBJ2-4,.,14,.,TGTGCCAGCAGTGACCCTAGCCCCGAAAACATTCAGTACTTC,CASSDPSPENIQYF
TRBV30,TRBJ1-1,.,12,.,TGTGCCTACCGAGGAGTGAACACTGAAGCTTTCTTT,CAYRGVNTEAFF
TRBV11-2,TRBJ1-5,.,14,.,TGTGCCAGCAGCCAGAATGCAGGCAATCAGCCCCAGCATTTT,CASSQNAGNQPQHF
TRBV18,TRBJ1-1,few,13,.,TGTGCCAGCTCACCAGGGCAAGACACTGAAGCTTTCTTT,CASSPGQDTEAFF
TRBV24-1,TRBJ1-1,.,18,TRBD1,TGTGCCACCAGTGACTTCACCGGGACAGGCCTAATGAACACTGAAGCTTTCTTT,CATSDFTGTGLMNTEAFF
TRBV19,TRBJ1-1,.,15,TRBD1,TGTGCCAGTAGTCCCCCGGACAGGGGAAGCACTGAAGCTTTCTTT,CASSPPDRGSTEAFF
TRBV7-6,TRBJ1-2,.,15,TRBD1,TGTGCCAGCAGCTTAGGGGACAGGGGGCGAGGTGGCTACACCTTC,CASSLGDRGRGGYTF
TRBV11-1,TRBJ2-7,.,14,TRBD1,TGTGCCAGCAGTCCGGGACAGGGCTCCTACGAGCAGTACTTC,CASSPGQGSYEQYF
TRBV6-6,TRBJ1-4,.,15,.,TGTGCCAGCAGTTACAGGGCCCCGGGATATGAAAAACTGTTTTTT,CASSYRAPGYEKLFF
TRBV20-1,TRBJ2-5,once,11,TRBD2,TGCAGTGCTACGACTAGCAAGACCCAGTACTTC,CSATTSKTQYF
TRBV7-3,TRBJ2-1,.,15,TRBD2,TGTGCCAGCAGCGCCAACGGACTAGCCGGCGATGAGCAGTTCTTC,CASSANGLAGDEQFF
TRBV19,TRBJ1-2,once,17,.,TGTGCCAGTAGTATTCTTATTCGGCACAGGGTTTGCTATGGCTACACCTTC,CASSILIRHRVCYGYTF
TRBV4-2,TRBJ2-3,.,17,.,TGTGCCAGCAGCCAAGACCCGACGGGGGGCCATTCGGGGACGCAGTATTTT,CASSQDPTGGHSGTQYF
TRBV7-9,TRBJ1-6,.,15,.,TGTGCCAGCAGCGCAAGGGGACAAGTTAATTCACCCCTCCACTTT,CASSARGQVNSPLHF
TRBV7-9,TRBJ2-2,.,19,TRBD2,TGTGCCAGCAGCGCCCATGGAGGGACTAGCGTAACGAACACCGGGGAGCTGTTTTTT,CASSAHGGTSVTNTGELFF
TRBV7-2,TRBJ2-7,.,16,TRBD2,TGTGCCAGCAGCTTCCCAGCCGGGACTAGCTCCTACGAGCAGTACTTC,CASSFPAGTSSYEQYF
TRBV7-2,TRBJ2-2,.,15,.,TGTGCCAGCAGCTTAGTTACAGGGTATACCGGGGAGCTGTTTTTT,CASSLVTGYTGELFF
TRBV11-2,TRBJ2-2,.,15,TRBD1,TGTGCCAGCAGCCCCGGGACAGCGAACACCGGGGAGCTGTTTTTT,CASSPGTANTGELFF
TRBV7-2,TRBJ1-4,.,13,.,TGTGCCAGCAGCTCTTTAACTAATGAAAAACTGTTTTTT,CASSSLTNEKLFF
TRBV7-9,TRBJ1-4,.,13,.,TGTGCCAGCAGCTTAGCTGGCGGGGTTAAGCTGTTTTTT,CASSLAGGVKLFF
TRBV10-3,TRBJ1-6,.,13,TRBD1,TGTGCCATCAGCGGACAGGGGAATTCACCCCTCCACTTT,CAISGQGNSPLHF
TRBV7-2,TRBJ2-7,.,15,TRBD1,TGTGCCAGCAGCTTTTCCGGGACAGCCGCTTACGAGCAGTACTTC,CASSFSGTAAYEQYF
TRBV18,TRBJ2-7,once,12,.,TGTGCCAGCTCCGAGGGCGGGGTCGAGCAGTACTTC,CASSEGGVEQYF
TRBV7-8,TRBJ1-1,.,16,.,TGTGCCAGCAGCTTAGCTTCATGGTACGGGAACACTGAAGCTTTCTTT,CASSLASWYGNTEAFF
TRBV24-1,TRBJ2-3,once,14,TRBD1,TGTGCCACCAGGGTAGGACAGGGAACAGATACGCAGTATTTT,CATRVGQGTDTQYF
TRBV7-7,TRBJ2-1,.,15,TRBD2,TGTGCCAGCAGCTTAGCGGCGGGAGCGGGCAATGAGCAGTTCTTC,CASSLAAGAGNEQFF
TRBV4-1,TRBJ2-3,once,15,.,TGCGCCAGCAGCCAAGACAGGGGTAGGACAGATACGCAGTATTTT,CASSQDRGRTDTQYF